This TCR beta chain was profiled in a study of regulatory T cells in long-lasting Graves disease. This clonotype has more than one count but fewer than ten. Researchers made TCR beta libraries by using iRepertoire HTBI primers and running Arm-PCR on CDR3 regions. TCRdb recomputed calls from the multiplex PCR reads with MiXCR, one row per CDR3 protein. The sample yields around 510,000 distinct CDR3 sequences, roughly 20% seen once. As for time point: persistent/refractory GD, antithyroid drugs over 5 years with positive TRAb. The TCR library was prepared using RNA isolated from PBMCs. This material consisted of peripheral blood mononuclear cells (PBMCs), taken when the disease was refractory, from a patient treated with antithyroid drugs. The sequence was collected from a female donor with Graves disease.

CDR3 sequence: CASRLRTGANTEAFF. DNA of the CDR3: TGTGCCAGCAGGTTGAGGACAGGCGCGAACACTGAAGCTTTCTTT. V usage is TRBV27 and J usage is TRBJ1-1, with 7 bases aligning to TRBD1. CDR1 is MNHEY, CDR2 SMNVEV, per germline (reference sequence). The CDR3 is 15 amino acids. Trimming cost V 6 bases and J 1 base; bases outside gene matches: 8.